This T cell receptor beta chain was captured in a study of blood T cells in healthy people across ages. Notes on the study in general: Leaving the PBMCs unsorted stopped any conclusive comparison of naive versus antigen-experienced cells.

With a J-beta primer mix and a sample-barcoded 5' primer, a second PCR ran about 7 to 11 cycles. Every cDNA was tagged by a template-switch adaptor with 12 random nucleotides. Via MiXCR, TCRdb re-called the 5' RACE reads, giving one row per CDR3 protein. The sample includes roughly 640,000 distinct CDR3 sequences, 25% to 30% of them seen just once. The V and J ends lost 7 bases and 0 bases respectively, with 16 bases between them. CDR3 length: 17 amino acids. This clonotype was seen many times. Antigen unknown. Peripheral blood, 9.5 to 10 milliliters per donor, was collected. The V call is TRBV12-3 or TRBV12-4, the J call TRBJ2-6, with D perhaps TRBD2 (7 bases). This clonotype was obtained from a woman older than 75 in good health. Sequenced: blood. For the CDR3, the DNA is TGTGCCAGCACCTTGAGGGGGGGCCCCTCTGGGGCCAACGTCCTGACTTTC. Protein sequence: CASTLRGGPSGANVLTF.